The sequence of this T cell receptor (beta chain) was determined in a study of vaccination effects on CD4 cells after COVID-19. Study conclusions and caveats: There was marked clonal contraction among infection- and vaccine-induced clones late after vaccination. Researchers report that only 1 of 255 vaccine-induced clones in healthy vaccinees cross-reacted with common cold coronaviruses.

The CDR3 loop spans 16 amino acids. V lost 0 bases and J lost 4, with 15 bases in between. Germline CDR1 and CDR2: MNHNS and SASEGT. With regard to this clone: No antigen is known for it.

TCRdb's copy holds only in-frame clones and misses some; the assay was immunoSEQ multiplex PCR. The sample includes fewer than 85,000 clones, around two thirds seen only once; the top ten take over 2%. Upon completion of more than 9 days in culture, CD4+ T cells were isolated. Everyone in the study got two shots of either the BNT162b2 or mRNA-1273 vaccine. Among the vaccine recipients, none had a prior SARS-CoV-2 infection, and nucleocapsid antibodies were negative. This TCR derives from a human donor who received a COVID-19 vaccine. This chain links TRBV6-1 with TRBJ1-1; TRBD1 is a possible D gene (6 bases). Source: CD4+ T cells from PBMCs cultured without peptide, taken after COVID-19 vaccination. DNA of the CDR3: TGTGCCAGCAGTGAAGCGCACCACAGGGCGAGCACTGAAGCTTTCTTT. This sequence encodes CASSEAHHRASTEAFF.